Following are 4 T cell receptor beta chains from one sample sequenced in a study of OX40 agonist ivuxolimab in advanced cancers. The protocol was immunoSEQ multiplex PCR, while the TCRdb copy is restricted to in-frame clones and leaves out a portion. The sample contains 77,000 or so clones, around nine tenths of which appear only once. The sample in question was CD4+ or CD8+ T cells sorted from blood, obtained in a trial of the OX40 agonist ivuxolimab. All receptors derive from an adult with an advanced solid tumor such as melanoma, head and neck, liver or kidney cancer.

The chain carries TRBV19 and TRBJ1-2; 7 bases line up with TRBD1. The length of the CDR3 is 15 residues. Germline trimming cut 3 bases from V and 6 bases from J; bases unmatched to any gene: 10. CDR1 LNHDA and CDR2 SQIVND come from the germline V gene (reference sequence). In DNA form, the CDR3 reads TGTGCCAGTAGTATTACATTCGACAGGGCCGATGGCTACACCTTC. The encoded protein is CASSITFDRADGYTF. Variable domain in full (rest from reference TRBV19 and TRBJ1-2): DGGITQSPKYLFRKEGQNVTLSCEQNLNHDAMYWYRQDPGQGLRLIYYSQIVNDFQKGDIAEGYSVSREKKESFPLTVTSAQKNPTAFYLCASSITFDRADGYTFGSGTRLTVV.

The chain couples TRBV30 to TRBJ1-6; D gene ambiguous. Trimming removed 0 bases at V and 5 bases at J, with 11 bases between. Germline V CDR1 and CDR2: GTSNPN, SVGIG (reference sequence). The CDR3 is 15 amino acids. In DNA, the CDR3 is TGTGCCTGGAGTGTCGTGACGGGTAATAATTCACCCCTCCACTTT. The encoded protein is CAWSVVTGNNSPLHF.

This clone was seen only once. The chain has TRBV27 and TRBJ2-7; 8 bases map to TRBD2. The CDR3 runs 14 residues. The trim removed 8 bases at V and 2 bases at J, leaving 8 bases unmatched. Germline-derived CDR1 and CDR2 are MNHEY and SMNVEV (reference sequence). The CDR3, as DNA: TGTGCCAGCGTTCCGGGACTAGGACCCTACGAGCAGTACTTC. Its translation is CASVPGLGPYEQYF.

The chain links TRBV4-2 to TRBJ1-1, with a tentative D call TRBD1 (6 bases). CDR3 length: 16 residues. Germline CDR1 LGHNA, CDR2 YNFKEQ. V gave up 2 bases and J gave up 6 bases, with 19 bases separating them. This chain's CDR3 is CASSQRRGAEGAEAFF. The CDR3 coding sequence is TGTGCCAGCAGCCAACGACGAGGGGCAGAGGGGGCTGAAGCTTTCTTT.